This TCR beta chain derives from a study of beta chain features in type 1 diabetes (dated by TCRdb to the late 2010s). About the study as a whole: Mean age, gender distribution, total cell number and subset yield were not different between patients and healthy donors. Across all samples, almost 110 million sorted cells were examined, and cell number per subset correlated strongly with RNA yield. The study compared the TCRB repertoires of sorted circulating CD4+ T cell subsets in recently diagnosed type 1 diabetes patients with those in matched healthy donors. Regulatory and stem cell-like memory subsets were obtained from only 8 patients and roughly eight healthy donors, while naive and central memory subsets were obtained from all 30 or so donors.

What the research found in general, with its limitations: Sequencing cDNA rather than genomic DNA could over-represent highly expressing activated cells, although activation and CD3 levels did not differ between groups. Naive, central memory and regulatory TCRB repertoires appeared to be more alike among patients than among healthy donors. At VDJ recombination sites, patients with type 1 diabetes made fewer insertions and deleted more nucleotides, a pattern implying thymic rearrangement abnormalities. Type 1 diabetes patients showed a moderate but significant shortening of TCRB CDR3 length in all four CD4+ subsets. Shorter templates might have been favored by PCR, but patient and control samples were amplified and corrected together, so both groups would have been affected equally by any skew. Because small numbers of individuals were included in the HLA sub-analyses, any influence of HLA type on TCRB rearrangement was left unresolved.

In the case of this clone: Its recognized antigen is unknown. Per-base quality was not reported, and no clone a single base away is much larger than it.

Reading the germline V gene (reference sequence) gives CDR1 LNHDA and CDR2 SQIVND. The CDR3 contains 15 residues, cysteine and phenylalanine counted. The kept DNA is CDR3 alone, 45 bases in frame from the first base. V and J are trimmed by 5 bases and 0 bases, and the gene matches miss 7 bases of the junction. A single peripheral blood draw of about 116 mL on average was collected from each donor into heparinised tubes. A BD FACSAria II was used to sort naive, central memory, regulatory and stem cell-like memory CD4+ T cells with a panel that included CD45RO, CCR7, CD25, CD127, CD95 and CD27. All sorted populations exceeded 95% purity. PBMCs were separated immediately by Lymphoprep density gradient centrifugation and were stained directly, without being cultured. So that batch effects would be minimized, each experiment stained and sorted samples in pairs, pairing one healthy donor with one patient.

All of the isolated RNA was reverse transcribed with the High Capacity cDNA Reverse Transcription Kit, so expressed TCRB transcripts were sequenced. Naive, central memory and regulatory T cell samples underwent deep immunoSEQ sequencing, averaging about 3.3 million total reads per sample. Sorted cells were lysed in RLT buffer, and RNA was extracted using DNase-treated RNeasy Micro or Mini kits according to cell number. Each cell subset was processed separately to prevent cross-contamination, with patient and healthy donor samples processed together. The immunoSEQ multiplex PCR was used to amplify TCRB sequences from cDNA, yielding 87-bp fragments that span the CDR3 region. Sequencing of the amplicons was done on the Illumina HiSeq platform. Per the original workflow: Synthetic template baselines were used to correct PCR bias computationally, reads within Hamming distance 2 were collapsed, and singletons that could not be merged were discarded. Reads were aligned against IMGT to assign V, D and J genes, CDR3 length and insertions or deletions at six rearrangement sites. Clonotype counts were normalized to sorted cell number within each subset before computing true diversity and Gini coefficients with the tcR R package. The overlap coefficient, calculated on TCRB nucleotide sequences, was used to measure repertoire sharing. As a proxy for the pre-selection repertoire, out-of-frame TCRB sequences from naive cells were analyzed. What TCRdb holds here is the immuneACCESS table cut down to in-frame rearrangements. Part of the clones is not present; checked against another copy, under half of the missing clones reflect an unresolved V gene, and the others are unexplained. The DNA gave D and trimming, while V, J and clone size come from that table. In all, the sample holds 350,000 to 450,000 clones, and more than 12% of those were seen once. Approximately 0.02% of the sample is taken by the ten largest.

The chain uses TRBV19 and TRBJ2-7, and TRBD2 matches 7 of the central bases. The clonotype originates from a woman in her late teens or twenties in good health. What was sequenced was naive CD4+ T cells from blood. The cell subset or site label on this specimen signifies: true naive CD4+ T cells. CDR3 region: CASSAQGGPSYEQYF. The DNA sequence reads TGTGCCAGTAGTGCCCAGGGAGGGCCCTCCTACGAGCAGTACTTC.